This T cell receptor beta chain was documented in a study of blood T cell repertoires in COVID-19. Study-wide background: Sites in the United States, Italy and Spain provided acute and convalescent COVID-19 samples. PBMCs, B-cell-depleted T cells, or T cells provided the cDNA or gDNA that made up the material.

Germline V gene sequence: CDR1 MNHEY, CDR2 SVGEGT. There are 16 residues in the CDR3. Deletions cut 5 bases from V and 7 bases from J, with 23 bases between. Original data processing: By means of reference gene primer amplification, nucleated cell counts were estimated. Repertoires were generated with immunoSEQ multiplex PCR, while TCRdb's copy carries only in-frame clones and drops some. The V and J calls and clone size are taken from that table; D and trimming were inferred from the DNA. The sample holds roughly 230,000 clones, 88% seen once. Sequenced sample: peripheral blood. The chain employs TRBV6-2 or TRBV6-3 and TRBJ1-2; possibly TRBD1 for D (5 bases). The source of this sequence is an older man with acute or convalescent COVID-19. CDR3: CASSLRQQPLITGYTF. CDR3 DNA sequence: TGTGCCAGCAGTCTTCGACAGCAACCCCTTATTACTGGCTACACCTTC.